Listed below are T cell receptor beta chains from one sample, sequenced in a study of blood T cell repertoires in COVID-19. Repertoires were generated with immunoSEQ multiplex PCR, while TCRdb's copy carries only in-frame clones and drops some. The sample contains over 350,000 clones, more than 85% of which appear only once. Sequencing was carried out using peripheral blood. All receptors derive from a woman in her twenties or thirties with acute or convalescent COVID-19. CDR3s include the opening cysteine and the closing phenylalanine or tryptophan. Each record gives: J gene, D gene, clone size, V gene, CDR3 protein, CDR3 DNA. The D gene is left open where the match is weak. Where a row states a size, it is once, few, many or the class of an expanded clone; other rows omit it.

J: TRBJ1-1; D: TRBD1; size: few; V: TRBV4-1; CDR3: CASSPRGLDTEAFF; DNA: TGCGCCAGCAGCCCGAGGGGGCTTGATACTGAAGCTTTCTTT
J: TRBJ1-4; D: TRBD1; size: .; V: TRBV6-6; CDR3: CASNVETGTNEKLFF; DNA: TGTGCCAGCAACGTGGAGACAGGGACTAATGAAAAACTGTTTTTT
J: TRBJ1-2; D: .; size: .; V: TRBV3-1/TRBV3-2; CDR3: CASSLPGVRYGYTF; DNA: TGTGCCAGCAGCCTCCCAGGGGTCCGCTATGGCTACACCTTC
J: TRBJ2-5; D: .; size: .; V: TRBV10-3; CDR3: CAPPARGGGKGTQYF; DNA: TGTGCCCCCCCCGCAAGGGGGGGAGGTAAAGGGACCCAGTACTTC
J: TRBJ1-6; D: .; size: once; V: TRBV28; CDR3: CASTRQSSYNSPLHF; DNA: TGTGCCAGCACCCGACAGAGCTCCTATAATTCACCCCTCCACTTT
J: TRBJ2-7; D: .; size: .; V: TRBV28; CDR3: CASSLMGQGREQYF; DNA: TGTGCCAGCAGTTTAATGGGGCAGGGAAGGGAGCAGTACTTC
J: TRBJ2-5; D: TRBD1; size: .; V: TRBV7-3; CDR3: CASGRGPGETQYF; DNA: TGTGCCAGCGGCAGGGGGCCGGGAGAGACCCAGTACTTC
J: TRBJ1-5; D: .; size: .; V: TRBV2; CDR3: CASSEGLGRAQHF; DNA: TGTGCCAGCAGTGAGGGCTTAGGCAGGGCCCAGCATTTT
J: TRBJ2-3; D: TRBD2; size: .; V: TRBV6-4; CDR3: CASSAGVRGELTDTQYF; DNA: TGTGCCAGCAGTGCCGGGGTGCGGGGGGAACTCACAGATACGCAGTATTTT
J: TRBJ1-6; D: .; size: once; V: TRBV12-3/TRBV12-4; CDR3: CASSLVGNSPLHF; DNA: TGTGCCAGCAGTTTAGTGGGCAATTCACCCCTCCACTTT
J: TRBJ1-3; D: TRBD1; size: once; V: TRBV5-1; CDR3: CASSLGGQGNTIYF; DNA: TGCGCCAGCAGCTTGGGGGGACAGGGAAACACCATATATTTT
J: TRBJ2-1; D: .; size: .; V: TRBV7-3; CDR3: CASSLTGTLYNEQFF; DNA: TGTGCCAGCAGCTTAACTGGGACACTTTACAATGAGCAGTTCTTC
J: TRBJ2-3; D: .; size: .; V: TRBV7-6; CDR3: CASSLIGGTDTQYF; DNA: TGTGCCAGCAGCTTAATCGGGGGCACAGATACGCAGTATTTT
J: TRBJ2-1; D: TRBD1; size: .; V: TRBV18; CDR3: CASSSVDRGLAGEYNEQFF; DNA: TGTGCCAGCTCCTCCGTCGACAGGGGGCTGGCGGGGGAGTACAATGAGCAGTTCTTC
J: TRBJ1-1; D: TRBD1; size: .; V: TRBV19; CDR3: CASRGGTGRTEAFF; DNA: TGTGCCAGTAGGGGGGGGACAGGGCGCACTGAAGCTTTCTTT
J: TRBJ1-6; D: TRBD1; size: few; V: TRBV30; CDR3: CAWSDRGTLHF; DNA: TGTGCCTGGAGCGACAGGGGGACCCTCCACTTT
J: TRBJ1-5; D: .; size: .; V: TRBV5-8; CDR3: CATSKDGNQPQHF; DNA: TGTGCCACCTCTAAAGATGGCAATCAGCCCCAGCATTTT
J: TRBJ2-3; D: .; size: .; V: TRBV24-1; CDR3: CATSDPGGEGGSTDTQYF; DNA: TGTGCCACCAGTGATCCCGGCGGGGAGGGGGGAAGCACAGATACGCAGTATTTT
J: TRBJ2-5; D: .; size: once; V: TRBV5-8; CDR3: CASSLAEVEVEETQYF; DNA: TGTGCCAGCAGCTTGGCGGAAGTTGAGGTAGAAGAGACCCAGTACTTC
J: TRBJ1-4; D: .; size: .; V: TRBV6-5; CDR3: CASSPGSRLFF; DNA: TGTGCCAGCAGCCCCGGGAGCAGACTGTTTTTT
J: TRBJ1-2; D: TRBD1; size: few; V: TRBV5-6; CDR3: CASSLVSTGVKGYTF; DNA: TGTGCCAGCAGCTTGGTTTCGACAGGGGTTAAAGGCTACACCTTC
J: TRBJ2-1; D: .; size: .; V: TRBV19; CDR3: CASSIHRLNEQFF; DNA: TGTGCCAGTAGTATTCACAGGCTTAATGAGCAGTTCTTC
J: TRBJ2-7; D: .; size: .; V: TRBV5-1; CDR3: CASSLVETGYEQYF; DNA: TGCGCCAGCAGCTTGGTCGAGACAGGCTACGAGCAGTACTTC
J: TRBJ2-5; D: .; size: .; V: TRBV7-2; CDR3: CASSQPSTASGGQETQYF; DNA: TGTGCCAGCAGCCAGCCTTCCACCGCCTCAGGTGGTCAAGAGACCCAGTACTTC
J: TRBJ2-5; D: .; size: .; V: TRBV7-9; CDR3: CASSFRGSGETQYF; DNA: TGTGCCAGCAGCTTTCGGGGGTCCGGGGAGACCCAGTACTTC
J: TRBJ2-1; D: TRBD2; size: few; V: TRBV18; CDR3: CASSRLAGAYEQFF; DNA: TGTGCCAGCTCAAGACTAGCGGGGGCTTATGAGCAGTTCTTC
J: TRBJ2-7; D: TRBD1; size: .; V: TRBV14; CDR3: CASSQDYAGQGAYEQYF; DNA: TGTGCCAGCAGCCAAGATTATGCGGGACAGGGGGCCTACGAGCAGTACTTC
J: TRBJ1-2; D: .; size: .; V: TRBV6-5; CDR3: CASKRDYGYTF; DNA: TGTGCCAGCAAGCGAGACTATGGCTACACCTTC